These T cell receptor beta chains were read from a single sample in a study of CD8+ T cells in alopecia areata. The data were produced by immunoSEQ multiplex PCR, yet TCRdb's version contains in-frame clones alone and is incomplete. Among about 120,000 clones listed, less than 70% were seen once. The specimen comprised CD4+ T cells sorted from blood, sampled at week 24, from a patient treated with tofacitinib. These receptors all come from a human donor with alopecia areata. Both conserved end residues are part of each CDR3. A D gene is named only where the DNA matches it firmly. Rows may omit the clone size; those that give it use once, few, many or a size class.

abundance,d_gene,len,v_gene,j_gene,CDR3aa,CDR3nt
NA,NA,15,TRBV5-6,TRBJ1-3,CASSLDTGSGNTIYF,TGTGCCAGCAGCTTGGATACAGGGTCGGGAAACACCATATATTTT
few,TRBD1,14,TRBV5-1,TRBJ2-7,CASSVVGQNYEQYF,TGCGCCAGCAGCGTGGTGGGACAGAATTACGAGCAGTACTTC
NA,NA,13,TRBV5-1,TRBJ2-3,CASNEDSTDTQYF,TGCGCCAGCAATGAGGATAGCACAGATACGCAGTATTTT
NA,NA,14,TRBV4-1,TRBJ2-1,CASTGGPSYNEQFF,TGCGCCAGCACCGGGGGACCCTCCTACAATGAGCAGTTCTTC
NA,NA,12,TRBV7-9,TRBJ2-3,CASSPLGDTQYF,TGTGCCAGCAGCCCGCTGGGAGATACGCAGTATTTT
NA,NA,15,TRBV6-5,TRBJ1-6,CASSTGTRSYSPLHF,TGTGCCAGCAGTACCGGGACACGTAGTTATTCACCCCTCCACTTT
NA,NA,13,TRBV7-2,TRBJ1-2,CASSLARDYGYTF,TGTGCCAGCAGCTTAGCCAGGGACTATGGCTACACCTTC
NA,TRBD1,14,TRBV7-9,TRBJ1-5,CASTGGGGNQPQHF,TGTGCCAGCACCGGAGGGGGCGGCAATCAGCCCCAGCATTTT
NA,NA,14,TRBV14,TRBJ2-7,CASSQEMARYEQYF,TGTGCCAGCAGCCAAGAGATGGCCCGATACGAGCAGTACTTC
NA,NA,14,TRBV27,TRBJ2-7,CASSFSGPSYEQYF,TGTGCCAGCAGTTTCTCCGGACCCTCCTACGAGCAGTACTTC
NA,TRBD2,14,TRBV7-9,TRBJ2-5,CASSLLGGKETQYF,TGTGCCAGCAGCTTGTTGGGAGGGAAAGAGACCCAGTACTTC
few,TRBD2,17,TRBV30,TRBJ2-3,CAWSVRGSGFRTDTQYF,TGTGCCTGGAGTGTACGTGGTAGCGGGTTCCGCACAGATACGCAGTATTTT
few,NA,12,TRBV5-1,TRBJ1-2,CASSLENYGYTF,TGCGCCAGCAGCTTGGAGAATTATGGCTACACCTTC
NA,TRBD1,13,TRBV7-9,TRBJ1-1,CASKKTGGTEAFF,TGTGCCAGCAAGAAGACAGGGGGCACTGAAGCTTTCTTT
few,NA,15,TRBV18,TRBJ2-6,CASSPDASGANVLTF,TGTGCCAGCTCACCAGATGCGTCTGGGGCCAACGTCCTGACTTTC
few,TRBD1,14,TRBV27,TRBJ1-4,CASSLDRGNEKLFF,TGTGCCAGCAGTTTAGACAGGGGGAATGAAAAACTGTTTTTT
NA,TRBD1,15,TRBV4-1,TRBJ1-2,CASSQDTTGVYGYTF,TGCGCCAGCAGCCAAGATACAACAGGGGTGTATGGCTACACCTTC
NA,NA,16,TRBV19,TRBJ2-1,CASSISYLGADNEQFF,TGTGCCAGTAGTATATCCTACCTAGGCGCGGACAATGAGCAGTTCTTC
NA,TRBD1,12,TRBV9,TRBJ2-7,CASSGGQGTQYF,TGTGCCAGCAGCGGCGGACAGGGGACGCAGTACTTC
NA,TRBD2,15,TRBV25-1,TRBJ2-3,CASSQLAGGWDTQYF,TGTGCCAGCAGTCAACTAGCGGGGGGATGGGATACGCAGTATTTT
few,NA,15,TRBV29-1,TRBJ1-1,CSVVGRAVLNTEAFF,TGCAGCGTTGTTGGCAGGGCCGTTTTGAACACTGAAGCTTTCTTT